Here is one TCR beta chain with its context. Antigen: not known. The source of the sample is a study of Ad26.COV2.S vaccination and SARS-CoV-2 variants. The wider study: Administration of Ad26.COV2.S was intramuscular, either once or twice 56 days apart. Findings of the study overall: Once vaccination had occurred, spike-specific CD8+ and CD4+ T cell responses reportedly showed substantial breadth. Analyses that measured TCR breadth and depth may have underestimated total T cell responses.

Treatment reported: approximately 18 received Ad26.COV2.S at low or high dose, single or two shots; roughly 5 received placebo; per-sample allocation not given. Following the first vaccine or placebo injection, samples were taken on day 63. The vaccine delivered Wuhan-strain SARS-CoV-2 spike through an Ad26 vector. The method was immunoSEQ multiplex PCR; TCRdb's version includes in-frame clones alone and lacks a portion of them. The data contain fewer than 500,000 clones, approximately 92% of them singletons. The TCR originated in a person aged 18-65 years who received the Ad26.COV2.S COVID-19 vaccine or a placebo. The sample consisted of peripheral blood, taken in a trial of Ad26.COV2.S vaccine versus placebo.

CDR3 region: CASTGLNQPQHF. CDR3 nucleotides: TGTGCCAGCACGGGGCTCAATCAGCCCCAGCATTTT. The chain has TRBV6-5 and TRBJ1-5, with a tentative D call TRBD1 (5 bases). The CDR3 is 12 residues long. V lost 7 bases to trimming and J lost 3 bases, with 7 bases between them. CDR1 and CDR2 from the germline V gene are MNHEY and SVGAGI.